A selection of T cell receptor beta chains follows, all from one sample in a study of cytomegalovirus exposure and HLA in healthy donors. Using immunoSEQ multiplex PCR, the repertoire was profiled, and TCRdb retains in-frame clones only, with some absent. The sample comprises about 150,000 clones, approximately 90% of which are singletons, and less than 5.5% rests with the top ten. Sequencing was carried out using PBMCs. Receptor source: a young man in good health and CMV-seropositive. CDR3s include the opening cysteine and the closing phenylalanine or tryptophan. The order of the fields is clone size, V gene, D gene, J gene, CDR3 protein, CDR3 DNA. D genes are given only for firm matches. Rows give clone size only sometimes, using once, few, many, or a class for an expanded clone.

.	TRBV5-1	.	TRBJ1-6	CASSSDSVLSSYNSPLHF	TGCGCCAGCAGCTCGGACTCAGTATTGAGCTCCTATAATTCACCCCTCCACTTT
once	TRBV4-1	TRBD1	TRBJ1-1	CASSQEPLTGGTEAFF	TGCGCCAGCAGCCAAGAGCCTCTGACAGGGGGGACTGAAGCTTTCTTT
once	TRBV27	.	TRBJ2-1	CASRDGLFNEQFF	TGTGCCAGCAGAGACGGACTCTTCAATGAGCAGTTCTTC
once	TRBV19	TRBD2	TRBJ2-1	CASKGGTSGTNEQFF	TGTGCCAGTAAGGGGGGGACTAGCGGAACCAATGAGCAGTTCTTC
once	TRBV5-5	.	TRBJ2-7	CASSLDSRTYEQYF	TGTGCCAGCAGCCTTGACAGCCGGACCTACGAGCAGTACTTC
few	TRBV25-1	TRBD1	TRBJ1-1	CASSEAGTGIAFF	TGTGCCAGCAGTGAGGCAGGGACAGGGATAGCTTTCTTT
.	TRBV19	TRBD1	TRBJ1-1	CASSIQGAVRTEAFF	TGTGCCAGTAGTATACAGGGGGCGGTTAGGACTGAAGCTTTCTTT
few	TRBV11-2	.	TRBJ1-1	CASSLVAGISEAFF	TGTGCCAGCAGCTTAGTTGCAGGGATATCTGAAGCTTTCTTT
.	TRBV2	TRBD2	TRBJ2-7	CASNRGAGVEQYF	TGTGCCAGCAATCGAGGGGCGGGAGTCGAGCAGTACTTC
.	TRBV28	.	TRBJ1-3	CASIDSSVSPGNTIYF	TGTGCCAGCATAGATTCCTCGGTTTCCCCTGGAAACACCATATATTTT
.	TRBV28	.	TRBJ1-1	CASAFLAGMNTEAFF	TGTGCCAGCGCCTTCCTGGCAGGAATGAACACTGAAGCTTTCTTT